This T cell receptor (beta chain) appears in the sequencing data of a study of blood T cell repertoires in COVID-19. The overall study: Samples came from the United States, Italy and Spain, spanning acute and convalescent COVID-19. PBMCs, B-cell-depleted T cells, or T cells provided the cDNA or gDNA that made up the material.

The age range of participants was about 18 to 95 years, with residence in more than 20 US areas. Each participant's cohort was designated according to participant-reported clinical history. Repertoires were generated with immunoSEQ multiplex PCR, while TCRdb's copy carries only in-frame clones and drops some. The sample shows 120,000 to 150,000 clones, 84% of them seen only once. The CDR3 has 15 amino acids. V was shortened by 3 bases and J by 7 bases, with 15 bases between the two germline ends. Germline assignment: CDR1 MNHEY and CDR2 SVGAGI. The clonotype originates from a woman between 18 and 30 years old who had been exposed to COVID-19. Sequencing input: PBMCs or T cells enriched from blood (not recorded which). This chain joins TRBV6-5 and TRBJ1-4, with a possible D match to TRBD1 (5 bases). This chain's CDR3 is CASSYMAGEGEKLFF. The CDR3 DNA reads TGTGCCAGCAGTTATATGGCGGGGGAGGGTGAAAAACTGTTTTTT.